The rows below give T cell receptor beta chains drawn from one sample of a study of blood T cells in healthy people across ages. TCRdb reanalysed the 5' RACE reads using MiXCR and keeps one entry per CDR3 protein. Among roughly 2 million distinct CDR3 sequences, 40% to 55% were seen once, and the ten largest hold around 2.1%. The sample comprised blood. These receptors all come from a woman in her thirties or forties in good health. CDR3s include the opening cysteine and the closing phenylalanine or tryptophan. Each record gives: clone size, J gene, V gene, D gene, CDR3 DNA, CDR3 protein. D genes are given only for firm matches. The size of a clone is reported for some rows only, either as once, few or many, or as a class for expanded clones.

few,TRBJ2-3,TRBV20-1,NA,TGCAGTGCTAGACCCGGGAGTGGCACAGATACGCAGTATTTT,CSARPGSGTDTQYF
NA,TRBJ1-2,TRBV9,NA,TGTGCCAGCAGCGTAGTAACGGATGGCTACACCTTC,CASSVVTDGYTF
NA,TRBJ2-7,TRBV4-1,NA,TGCGCCAGCAGCCGAGGAGGTCCAGGGTACTACGAGCAGTACTTC,CASSRGGPGYYEQYF
NA,TRBJ2-1,TRBV28,TRBD1,TGTGCCAGCAGTTCGGGACAGGGAGACAATGAGCAGTTCTTC,CASSSGQGDNEQFF
NA,TRBJ2-7,TRBV29-1,TRBD2,TGCAGCGCCACAGGGCGGGGGGCCGCCTACGAGCAGTACTTC,CSATGRGAAYEQYF
NA,TRBJ2-7,TRBV4-3,TRBD2,TGCGCCAGCAGCCAAGATGGTACGGCGGGGGGCAATGAGCAGTACTTC,CASSQDGTAGGNEQYF
NA,TRBJ2-6,TRBV21-1,NA,TGTGCCAGCAGCAACGGACGCGACGTCTCTGGGGCCAACGTCCTGACTTTC,CASSNGRDVSGANVLTF
few,TRBJ2-1,TRBV12-3/TRBV12-4,TRBD2,TGTGCCAGCACTACCATATCGGGGGGGCGGGCGAGTGAGCAGTTCTTC,CASTTISGGRASEQFF
NA,TRBJ2-7,TRBV29-1,NA,TGCAGCGTTAAATGGGGAGACTACGAGCAGTACTTC,CSVKWGDYEQYF
NA,TRBJ2-7,TRBV20-1,NA,TGCAGTGCTCATGGAGGCCGCTACGAGCAGTACTTC,CSAHGGRYEQYF
NA,TRBJ2-3,TRBV3-1,NA,TGTGCCAGCAGCCAAGGGTACAACACAGATACGCAGTATTTT,CASSQGYNTDTQYF
many,TRBJ2-4,TRBV27,NA,TGTGCCAGCAGTTTATCTAGAAAAAACATTCAGTACTTC,CASSLSRKNIQYF
once,TRBJ2-5,TRBV4-2,NA,TGTGCCAGCAGCCAAGCCTCCCCGTGGGAGCTACTAGATCAAGAGACCCAGTACTTC,CASSQASPWELLDQETQYF
NA,TRBJ1-4,TRBV27,NA,TGTGCCAGCAGTGGTGACTGGGGTAAGGAAAAACTGTTTTTT,CASSGDWGKEKLFF
few,TRBJ2-5,TRBV12-3/TRBV12-4,TRBD2,TGTGCCAGCAGTTTAGAGTCGAGACTAGCGGGTCAAGAGACCCAGTACTTC,CASSLESRLAGQETQYF
NA,TRBJ1-2,TRBV20-1,TRBD1,TGCAGTGCTAGAGTAGGGGGCAGAAGATTTTCTAACTATGGCTACACCTTC,CSARVGGRRFSNYGYTF
NA,TRBJ1-1,TRBV28,NA,TGTGCCAGCAGTTTAGGAGGGAGGGATTGGGCTGAAGCTTTCTTT,CASSLGGRDWAEAFF
few,TRBJ2-1,TRBV11-2,NA,TGTGCCAGCAGCCGCCGGGGGAGATACAATGAGCAGTTCTTC,CASSRRGRYNEQFF
NA,TRBJ2-5,TRBV13,TRBD1,TGTGCCAGCAGCTCCCAGGGGGCATCGGAGACCCAGTACTTC,CASSSQGASETQYF
NA,TRBJ2-1,TRBV6-1,NA,TGTGCCAGCAGTGACGGACCTCCTCGGAATGAGCAGTTCTTC,CASSDGPPRNEQFF
NA,TRBJ2-5,TRBV24-1,TRBD2,TGTGCCACCAGTGAATCGGGGGGGCACCAAGAGACCCAGTACTTC,CATSESGGHQETQYF
few,TRBJ2-1,TRBV5-1,TRBD2,TGCGCCAGCAGCCAGGCGACTAGCGGGGGGGCCGTCTACAATGAGCAGTTCTTC,CASSQATSGGAVYNEQFF
NA,TRBJ2-2,TRBV6-2/TRBV6-3,NA,TGTGCCAGCAGTTACTCGGTGATGCGGGCGAACACCGGGGAGCTGTTTTTT,CASSYSVMRANTGELFF
NA,TRBJ2-1,TRBV7-8,TRBD2,TGTGCCAGCAGCTTAGGAAGGGACTACGAGCAGTTCTTC,CASSLGRDYEQFF
NA,TRBJ2-5,TRBV29-1,NA,TGCAGCGTCTCCAACGAAGAGACCCAGTACTTC,CSVSNEETQYF
NA,TRBJ2-3,TRBV10-3,NA,TGTGCCATCAGTGACAGGGGAACAGATACGCAGTATTTT,CAISDRGTDTQYF
few,TRBJ2-1,TRBV29-1,NA,TGCAGCGTTGAAGATCCCCGGCGCTACAATGAGCAGTTCTTC,CSVEDPRRYNEQFF
NA,TRBJ2-1,TRBV5-1,TRBD1,TGCGCCAGCAGCTACCAAGACCGGGACAGGGTAATCGCCAATGAGCAGTTCTTC,CASSYQDRDRVIANEQFF
NA,TRBJ1-1,TRBV25-1,TRBD1,TGTGCCAGCAGTGTCCAAGGGACAGGGAACACTGAAGCTTTCTTT,CASSVQGTGNTEAFF
NA,TRBJ2-3,TRBV7-2,TRBD2,TGTGCCAGCAGCGCCCCCCCCGGGGGGAATTGGGATACGCAGTATTTT,CASSAPPGGNWDTQYF
NA,TRBJ2-1,TRBV7-8,NA,TGTGCCAGCAGCTTAGGGTTGCTGTCCTACAATGAGCAGTTCTTC,CASSLGLLSYNEQFF
NA,TRBJ2-1,TRBV20-1,NA,TGCAGTGCTAGAGGGATGGGTGTCTCCTACAATGAGCAGTTCTTC,CSARGMGVSYNEQFF
NA,TRBJ2-1,TRBV7-2,TRBD1,TGTGCCAGCAGCATAGGACAGGGGTTCTACAATGAGCAGTTCTTC,CASSIGQGFYNEQFF
few,TRBJ1-1,TRBV5-1,NA,TGCGCCAGTACAGCGAACACTGAAGCTTTCTTT,CASTANTEAFF
NA,TRBJ2-7,TRBV20-1,NA,TGCAGTGCCTCGGGTTGGCAGGACGAGCAGTACTTC,CSASGWQDEQYF
NA,TRBJ1-4,TRBV9,NA,TGTGCCAGCAGCGTATCTCGTATGACTAATGAAAAACTGTTTTTT,CASSVSRMTNEKLFF
NA,TRBJ1-1,TRBV28,NA,TGTGCCAGCAGTTTAAGCCCCAAATTTAACACTGAAGCTTTCTTT,CASSLSPKFNTEAFF
NA,TRBJ2-7,TRBV11-2,NA,TGTGCCAGCAGCTTAGTCGCGGCAGCGGCCCACGAGCAGTACTTC,CASSLVAAAAHEQYF
NA,TRBJ1-5,TRBV20-1,NA,TGCAGTGCTTCAGGGATGGGAGGCAATCAGCCCCAGCATTTT,CSASGMGGNQPQHF
few,TRBJ2-1,TRBV9,TRBD1,TGTGCCAGCAGCGTACAGGGGGCGGGTTACAATGAGCAGTTCTTC,CASSVQGAGYNEQFF
once,TRBJ1-2,TRBV7-2,NA,TGTGCCAGCTCCCTTGGGTACGATGCCTATGGCTACACCTTC,CASSLGYDAYGYTF
NA,TRBJ1-4,TRBV7-2,NA,TGTGCCAGCAGCTCTAGAGGCGGCACTAATGAAAAACTGTTTTTT,CASSSRGGTNEKLFF
NA,TRBJ2-1,TRBV7-3,TRBD2,TGTGCCAGCAGCTTATTCCTAGCGGGGGCCAATGAGCAGTTCTTC,CASSLFLAGANEQFF
NA,TRBJ2-1,TRBV7-9,TRBD2,TGTGCCAGCAGCTTAGGAGGCCTCGGGGGGAGCTCCCTTTCTGAGCAGTTCTTC,CASSLGGLGGSSLSEQFF
NA,TRBJ1-6,TRBV12-3/TRBV12-4,NA,TGTGCCAGCAGTGCACAGGGCCCGTTTTCACCCCTCCACTTT,CASSAQGPFSPLHF
NA,TRBJ2-3,TRBV20-1,TRBD2,TGCAGTGCCAAGAAGCGGGGGGGCGGTGTAGATACGCAGTATTTT,CSAKKRGGGVDTQYF
NA,TRBJ1-5,TRBV20-1,TRBD1,TGCAGTGCTTTTCCGGGACAGGGGCCTTATAGCAATCAGCCCCAGCATTTT,CSAFPGQGPYSNQPQHF
NA,TRBJ2-6,TRBV24-1,TRBD1,TGTGCCACCAGCCACAGGGGGAACTCTGGGGCCAACGTCCTGACTTTC,CATSHRGNSGANVLTF
NA,TRBJ1-5,TRBV6-6,TRBD1,TGTGCCAGCAGTTACTCGAGAGGGGGCAATCAGCCCCTGCATTTT,CASSYSRGGNQPLHF
NA,TRBJ2-3,TRBV20-1,NA,TGCAGTGCTCTCCTATACACAGATACGCAGTATTTT,CSALLYTDTQYF
once,TRBJ2-7,TRBV20-1,TRBD2,TGCAGTGCCGTCCTAGCGGGGGTTTACGAGCAGTACTTC,CSAVLAGVYEQYF
few,TRBJ2-1,TRBV7-2,TRBD2,TGTGCCAGTTCACAGCGGGGCCCCTACTACAATGAGCAGTTCTTC,CASSQRGPYYNEQFF
few,TRBJ2-3,TRBV7-9,TRBD2,TGTGCCAGCAGCTCCCGTGCTAGCGGGGGCACAGATACGCAGTATTTT,CASSSRASGGTDTQYF